This T cell receptor (beta chain) was captured by sequencing in a study of T cells after yellow fever vaccination. General observations from the study: Some clonotypes, a small share, were shared between CD4 and CD8 compartments.

The authors made TCR cDNA by 5'RACE template switching, adding a universal primer site and UMIs. In TCRdb, the 5' RACE reads were re-called with MiXCR into one record per CDR3 protein. This table holds hundreds of thousands of distinct CDR3 sequences, under 20% found once. The length of the CDR3 is 16 residues. J was trimmed by 2 bases and V by 6 bases; bases with no gene match: 8. The V gene's germline CDR1 is MNHEY and CDR2 SVGAGI. This clonotype was counted between two and nine times. As yet, its antigen is unknown. Material: PBMCs, obtained before the yellow fever booster vaccination. The TCR sequence derives from a young man who received the YFV17D yellow fever vaccine. The chain employs TRBV6-5 and TRBJ2-1, with 9 positions matching TRBD1. Here the CDR3 reads CASRDQQGATYNEQFF. The CDR3, as DNA: TGTGCCAGCAGGGACCAACAGGGGGCCACCTACAATGAGCAGTTCTTC.